The source of this TCR beta chain is a study of T cell clonality in common variable immunodeficiency. Study-wide results and limits: In common variable immunodeficiency, TCR beta chains reportedly carried fewer deletions and N-nucleotide insertions.

Sequenced by immunoSEQ multiplex PCR; TCRdb stores in-frame clones only, minus some. There are about 35,000 clones in the sample, none observed a single time. The germline V gene encodes CDR1 SGHRS and CDR2 YFSETQ. The germline V and J ends were trimmed by 6 bases and 3 bases, with 14 bases remaining between them. The CDR3 sequence is 14 residues long. This clone was seen ten or more times. Its antigen is not known. The read terminates 3 residues before the CDR3 end, so the remaining end is supplied by the germline J gene. The sequenced sample consisted of peripheral blood mononuclear cells. The receptor's source is a human donor with common variable immunodeficiency. The chain recombines TRBV5-1 with TRBJ2-3, with TRBD2 as a possible D gene (6 bases). This chain's CDR3 is CASNGGTSTDTQYF. CDR3 DNA (partial): TGCGCCAGCAACGGGGGAACTTCAACAGATACG.